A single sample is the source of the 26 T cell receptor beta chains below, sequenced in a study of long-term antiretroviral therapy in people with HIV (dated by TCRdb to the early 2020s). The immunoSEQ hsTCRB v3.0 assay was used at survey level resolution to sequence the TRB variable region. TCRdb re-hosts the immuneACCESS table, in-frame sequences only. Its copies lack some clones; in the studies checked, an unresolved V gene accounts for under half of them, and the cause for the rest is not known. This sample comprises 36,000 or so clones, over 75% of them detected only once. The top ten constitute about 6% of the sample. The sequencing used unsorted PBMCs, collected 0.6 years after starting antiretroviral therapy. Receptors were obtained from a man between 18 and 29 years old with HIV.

CDR3 region: CASSYSSQTQYF. In DNA, the CDR3 is TGTGCCAGCAGTTACTCGAGCCAGACCCAGTACTTC. This chain uses TRBV6-6 with TRBJ2-5, with D uncertain. Trimming took off 0 bases at V and 6 bases at J, with 5 bases between the two ends. Germline assignment: CDR1 MNHNY and CDR2 SVGAGI (reference sequence). This CDR3 has 12 amino acids.

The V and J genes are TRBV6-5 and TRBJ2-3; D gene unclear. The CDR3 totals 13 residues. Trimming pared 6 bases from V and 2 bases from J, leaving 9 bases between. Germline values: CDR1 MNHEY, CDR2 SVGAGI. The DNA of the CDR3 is TGTGCCAGCAGGGGTCTCATCACAGATACGCAGTATTTT. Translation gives CASRGLITDTQYF.

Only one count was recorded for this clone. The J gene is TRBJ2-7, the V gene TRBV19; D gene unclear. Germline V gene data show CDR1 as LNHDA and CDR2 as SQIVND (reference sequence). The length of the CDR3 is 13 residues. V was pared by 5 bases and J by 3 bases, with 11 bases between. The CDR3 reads CASSPGSNYEQYF. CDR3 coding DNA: TGTGCCAGTAGTCCCGGATCGAACTACGAGCAGTACTTC. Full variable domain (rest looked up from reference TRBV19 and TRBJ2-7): DGGITQSPKYLFRKEGQNVTLSCEQNLNHDAMYWYRQDPGQGLRLIYYSQIVNDFQKGDIAEGYSVSREKKESFPLTVTSAQKNPTAFYLCASSPGSNYEQYFGPGTRLTVT.

CDR3 residues: CIDQGRGRTEAFF. CDR3 DNA sequence: TGCATCGATCAGGGTAGGGGTAGGACTGAAGCTTTCTTT. The chain combines TRBV29-1 with TRBJ1-1, with D possibly matching TRBD1 (5 bases). This CDR3 contains 13 residues. Germline CDR1 reads SQVTM; CDR2 reads ANQGSEA. Full variable domain (missing parts from reference TRBV29-1 and TRBJ1-1): SAVISQKPSRDICQRGTSLTIQCQVDSQVTMMFWYRQQPGQSLTLIATANQGSEATYESGFVIDKFPISRPNLTFSTLTVSNMSPEDSSIYLCIDQGRGRTEAFFGQGTRLTVV.

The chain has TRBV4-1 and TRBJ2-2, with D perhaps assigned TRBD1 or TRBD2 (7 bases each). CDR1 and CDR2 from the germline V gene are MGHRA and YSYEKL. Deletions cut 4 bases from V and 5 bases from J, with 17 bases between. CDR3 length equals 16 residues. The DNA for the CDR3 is TGCGCCAGCAGCCTCAGCGGGACAGCGATAACCGGGGAGCTGTTTTTT. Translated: CASSLSGTAITGELFF.

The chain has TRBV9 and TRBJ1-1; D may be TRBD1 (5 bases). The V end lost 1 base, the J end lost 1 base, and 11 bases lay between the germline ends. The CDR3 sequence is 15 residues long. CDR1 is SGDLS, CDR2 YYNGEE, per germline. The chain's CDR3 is CASSVSDGGNTEAFF. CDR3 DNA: TGTGCCAGCAGCGTATCGGACGGGGGGAACACTGAAGCTTTCTTT.

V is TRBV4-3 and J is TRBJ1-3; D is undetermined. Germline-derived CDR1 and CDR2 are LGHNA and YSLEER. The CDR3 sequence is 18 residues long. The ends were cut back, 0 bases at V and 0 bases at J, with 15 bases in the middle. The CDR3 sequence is CASSQDFWAGSSGNTIYF. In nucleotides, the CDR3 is TGCGCCAGCAGCCAAGATTTTTGGGCAGGTTCCTCTGGAAACACCATATATTTT.

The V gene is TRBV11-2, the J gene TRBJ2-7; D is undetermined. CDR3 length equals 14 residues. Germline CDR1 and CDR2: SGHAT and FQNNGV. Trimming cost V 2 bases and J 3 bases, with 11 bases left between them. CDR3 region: CASSLNFRFYEQYF. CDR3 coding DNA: TGTGCCAGCAGCTTAAATTTCCGCTTCTACGAGCAGTACTTC.

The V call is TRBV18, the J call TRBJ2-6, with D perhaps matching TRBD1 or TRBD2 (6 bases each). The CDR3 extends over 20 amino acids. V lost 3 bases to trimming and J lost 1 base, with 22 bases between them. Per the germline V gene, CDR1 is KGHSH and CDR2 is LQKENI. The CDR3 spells CASSPVGGGLVRSGANVLTF. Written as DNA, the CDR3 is TGTGCCAGCTCACCCGTCGGGGGCGGACTGGTTAGGTCTGGGGCCAACGTCCTGACTTTC.

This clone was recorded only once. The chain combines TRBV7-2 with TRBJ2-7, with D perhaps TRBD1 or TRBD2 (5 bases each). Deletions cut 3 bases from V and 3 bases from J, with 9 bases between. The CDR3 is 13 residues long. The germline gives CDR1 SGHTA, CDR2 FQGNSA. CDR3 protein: CASSLRGNYEQYF. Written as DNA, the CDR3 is TGTGCCAGCAGCTTGAGGGGAAACTACGAGCAGTACTTC.

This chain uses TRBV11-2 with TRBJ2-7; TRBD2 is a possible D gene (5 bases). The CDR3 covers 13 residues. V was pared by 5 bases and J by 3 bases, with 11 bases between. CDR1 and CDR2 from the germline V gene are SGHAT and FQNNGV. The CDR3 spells CASSHGLDYEQYF. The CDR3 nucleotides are TGTGCCAGCAGCCATGGACTCGACTACGAGCAGTACTTC.

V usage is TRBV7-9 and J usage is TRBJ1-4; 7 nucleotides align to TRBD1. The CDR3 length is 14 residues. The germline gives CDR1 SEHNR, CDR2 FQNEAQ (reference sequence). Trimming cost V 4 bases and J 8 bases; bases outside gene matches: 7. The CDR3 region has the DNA TGTGCCAGCAGCTCCAGGGGGTTTCGGGAAAAACTGTTTTTT. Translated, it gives CASSSRGFREKLFF.

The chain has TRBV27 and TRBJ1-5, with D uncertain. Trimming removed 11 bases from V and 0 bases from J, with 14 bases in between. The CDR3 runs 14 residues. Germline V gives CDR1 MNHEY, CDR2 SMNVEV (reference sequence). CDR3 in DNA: TGTGCCGGACCAAGGCCTCATAGCAATCAGCCCCAGCATTTT. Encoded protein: CAGPRPHSNQPQHF.

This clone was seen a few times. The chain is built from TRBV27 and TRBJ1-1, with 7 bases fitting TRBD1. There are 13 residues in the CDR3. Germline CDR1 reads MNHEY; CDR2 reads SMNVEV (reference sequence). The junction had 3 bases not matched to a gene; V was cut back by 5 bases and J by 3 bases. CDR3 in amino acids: CASSKQGYTEAFF. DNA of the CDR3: TGTGCCAGCAGTAAACAGGGGTACACTGAAGCTTTCTTT.

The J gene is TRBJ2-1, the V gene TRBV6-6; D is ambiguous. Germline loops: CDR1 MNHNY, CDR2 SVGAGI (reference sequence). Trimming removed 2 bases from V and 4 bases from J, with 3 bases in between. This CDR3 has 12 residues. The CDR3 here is CASSYAYNEQFF. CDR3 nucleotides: TGTGCCAGCAGTTACGCGTACAATGAGCAGTTCTTC.

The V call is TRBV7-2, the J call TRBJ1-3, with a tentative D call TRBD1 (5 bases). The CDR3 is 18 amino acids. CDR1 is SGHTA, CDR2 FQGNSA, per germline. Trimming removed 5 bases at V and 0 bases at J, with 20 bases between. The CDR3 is CASSKRRTQGDSGNTIYF. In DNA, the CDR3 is TGTGCCAGCAGCAAGAGGAGGACACAAGGTGACTCTGGAAACACCATATATTTT. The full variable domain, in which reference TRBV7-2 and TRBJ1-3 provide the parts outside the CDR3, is GAGVSQSPSNKVTEKGKDVELRCDPISGHTALYWYRQSLGQGLEFLIYFQGNSAPDKSGLPSDRFSAERTGGSVSTLTIQRTQQEDSAVYLCASSKRRTQGDSGNTIYFGEGSWLTVV.

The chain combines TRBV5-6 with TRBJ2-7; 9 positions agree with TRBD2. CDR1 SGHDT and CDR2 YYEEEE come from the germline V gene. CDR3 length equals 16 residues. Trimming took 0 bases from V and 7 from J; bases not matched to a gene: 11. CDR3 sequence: CASSLEAREGVGEQYF. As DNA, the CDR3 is TGTGCCAGCAGCTTGGAGGCGCGGGAGGGCGTGGGAGAGCAGTACTTC.

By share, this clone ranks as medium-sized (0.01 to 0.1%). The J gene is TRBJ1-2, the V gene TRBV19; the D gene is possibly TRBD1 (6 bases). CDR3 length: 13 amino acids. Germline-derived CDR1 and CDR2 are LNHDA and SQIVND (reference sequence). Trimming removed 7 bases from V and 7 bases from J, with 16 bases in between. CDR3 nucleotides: TGTGCCAGTAATGGGAGACAGGCCCGTGGCTACACCTTC. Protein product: CASNGRQARGYTF.

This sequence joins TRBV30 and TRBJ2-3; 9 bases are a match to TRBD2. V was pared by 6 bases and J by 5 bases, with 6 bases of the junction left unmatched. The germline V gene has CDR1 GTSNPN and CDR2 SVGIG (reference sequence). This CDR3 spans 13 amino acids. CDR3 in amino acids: CACRIAGEDTQYF. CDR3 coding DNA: TGTGCCTGTAGGATAGCGGGAGAAGATACGCAGTATTTT. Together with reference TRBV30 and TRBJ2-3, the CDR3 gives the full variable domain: SQTIHQWPATLVQPVGSPLSLECTVEGTSNPNLYWYRQAAGRGLQLLFYSVGIGQISSEVPQNLSASRPQDRQFILSSKKLLLSDSGFYLCACRIAGEDTQYFGPGTRLTVL.

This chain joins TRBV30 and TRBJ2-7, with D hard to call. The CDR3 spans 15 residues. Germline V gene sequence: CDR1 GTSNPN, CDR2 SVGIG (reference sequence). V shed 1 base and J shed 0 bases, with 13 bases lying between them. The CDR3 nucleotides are TGTGCCTGGAGTGCGAGACTGTCCTCCTCCTACGAGCAGTACTTC. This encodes CAWSARLSSSYEQYF.

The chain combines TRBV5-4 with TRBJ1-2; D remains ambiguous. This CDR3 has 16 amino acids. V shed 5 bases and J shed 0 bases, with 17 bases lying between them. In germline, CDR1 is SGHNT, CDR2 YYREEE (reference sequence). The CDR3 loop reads CASSFGVGIANYGYTF. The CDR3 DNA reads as TGTGCCAGCAGTTTTGGAGTGGGAATAGCTAACTATGGCTACACCTTC.

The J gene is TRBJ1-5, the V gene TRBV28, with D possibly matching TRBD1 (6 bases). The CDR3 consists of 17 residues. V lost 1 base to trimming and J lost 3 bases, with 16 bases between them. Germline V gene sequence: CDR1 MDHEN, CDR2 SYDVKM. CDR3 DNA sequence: TGTGCCAGCAGTTTATACGACGCAGGGGCCTCCAATCAGCCCCAGCATTTT. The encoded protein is CASSLYDAGASNQPQHF.

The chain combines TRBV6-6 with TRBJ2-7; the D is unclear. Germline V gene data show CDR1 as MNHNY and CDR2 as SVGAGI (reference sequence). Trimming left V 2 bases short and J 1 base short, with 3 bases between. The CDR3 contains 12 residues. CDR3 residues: CASSYKSYEQYF. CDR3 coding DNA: TGTGCCAGCAGTTACAAGTCCTACGAGCAGTACTTC.

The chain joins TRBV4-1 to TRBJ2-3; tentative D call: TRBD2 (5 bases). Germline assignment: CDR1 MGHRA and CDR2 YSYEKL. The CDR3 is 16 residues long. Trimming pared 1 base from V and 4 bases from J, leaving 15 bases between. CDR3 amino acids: CASSQGGGLAADTQYF. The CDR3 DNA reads TGCGCCAGCAGCCAAGGGGGTGGTCTAGCCGCAGATACGCAGTATTTT.

For the CDR3, the DNA is TGTGCCAGCAGCTTAGGGGTCGGAAATAATGAAAAACTGTTTTTT. Its translation: CASSLGVGNNEKLFF. V and J are TRBV11-2 and TRBJ1-4, with no clear D. Trimming removed 1 base at V and 4 bases at J, with 10 bases between. Germline lookup yields CDR1 SGHAT and CDR2 FQNNGV. CDR3 size: 15 residues.

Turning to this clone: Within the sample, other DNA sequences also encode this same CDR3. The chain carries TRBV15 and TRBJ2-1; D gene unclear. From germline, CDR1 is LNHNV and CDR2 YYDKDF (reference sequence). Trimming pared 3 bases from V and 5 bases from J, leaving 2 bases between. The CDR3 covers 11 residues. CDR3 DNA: TGTGCCACCAGCAGGAACAATGAGCAGTTCTTC. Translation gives CATSRNNEQFF.